Below, 16 T cell receptor beta chains from the same sample are listed, as sequenced in a study of OX40 agonist ivuxolimab in advanced cancers. Here immunoSEQ multiplex PCR was the method, and the copy in TCRdb shows in-frame clones only, minus some. The sample carries 100,000 to 130,000 clones, under 95% recorded once. The sample here was CD4+ or CD8+ T cells sorted from blood, taken in a trial of the OX40 agonist ivuxolimab. These receptors originate from an adult with an advanced solid tumor such as melanoma, head and neck, liver or kidney cancer.

This clone was detected only once. This chain links TRBV19 with TRBJ2-5; D remains unclear. CDR3 size: 13 residues. The ends were cut back, 5 bases at V and 4 bases at J, with 11 bases in the middle. Germline loops: CDR1 LNHDA, CDR2 SQIVND (reference sequence). The CDR3 loop is CASSLQKLETQYF. CDR3 sequence (DNA): TGTGCCAGTAGTTTACAGAAGTTAGAGACCCAGTACTTC.

CDR3 loop: CASSESRGIFEQFF. The CDR3 DNA follows: TGTGCCAGCAGTGAGTCTAGGGGCATTTTTGAGCAGTTCTTC. This rearrangement joins TRBV25-1 to TRBJ2-1; a weak D match, TRBD1 (5 bases). Trimming removed 3 bases from V and 9 bases from J, with 15 bases in between. This CDR3 has 14 amino acids. CDR1 and CDR2 from the germline V gene are MGHDK and SYGVNS.

This chain joins TRBV6-5 and TRBJ2-7; possible D gene TRBD2, 6 bases. CDR1 is MNHEY and CDR2 is SVGAGI in the germline V gene. The CDR3 sequence is 14 residues long. The ends were cut back, 6 bases at V and 3 bases at J, with 15 bases in the middle. The DNA for the CDR3 is TGTGCCAGCAGCAGTAGCCCCGGGGGCTACGAGCAGTACTTC. This translates into CASSSSPGGYEQYF.

The gene calls are TRBV5-4 and TRBJ2-3; TRBD1 matches 9 bases. This CDR3 has 14 amino acids. Per germline, CDR1 SGHNT and CDR2 YYREEE (reference sequence). After removal of 4 bases from V and 6 bases from J, the junction contained 6 bases not matched to a gene. Here the CDR3 reads CASSQDRGGDTQYF. The CDR3 DNA follows: TGTGCCAGCAGCCAGGACAGGGGTGGGGATACGCAGTATTTT.

The chain recombines TRBV18 with TRBJ1-2; D not certain. CDR3 length equals 15 residues. Between the trimmed V and J ends, which lost 2 bases and 2 bases, there was a span of 12 bases. Germline loops: CDR1 KGHSH, CDR2 LQKENI. In nucleotides, the CDR3 is TGTGCCAGCTCACCAGCGACGACGGGAAACTATGGCTACACCTTC. This codes for CASSPATTGNYGYTF.

The CDR3 DNA follows: TGTGCCTGGGCTCTAAACTCCGGGACAGGCTTCAATCGGTTCTTC. This codes for CAWALNSGTGFNRFF. The chain recombines TRBV30 with TRBJ2-1, with 8 bases lining up with TRBD1. The V gene end was trimmed by 5 bases and the J gene end by 15 bases; junction bases not matched to a gene: 21. CDR1 and CDR2 (germline): GTSNPN, SVGIG (reference sequence). The CDR3 extends over 15 amino acids.

CDR3 sequence (DNA): TGTGCCAGCAGCTCGGACTCTACCACAGATACGCAGTATTTT. This codes for CASSSDSTTDTQYF. The chain has TRBV28 and TRBJ2-3; D perhaps matches TRBD2 (5 bases). The CDR3 extends over 14 amino acids. Looked up from germline, CDR1 is MDHEN and CDR2 is SYDVKM. Trimming pared 6 bases from V and 2 bases from J, leaving 12 bases between. Full variable domain (remainder filled in from reference TRBV28 and TRBJ2-3): DVKVTQSSRYLVKRTGEKVFLECVQDMDHENMFWYRQDPGLGLRLIYFSYDVKMKEKGDIPEGYSVSREKKERFSLILESASTNQTSMYLCASSSDSTTDTQYFGPGTRLTVL.

This sequence joins TRBV6-5 and TRBJ1-2; maybe TRBD1 (5 bases). The CDR3 is made up of 16 amino acids. Germline V gene data show CDR1 as MNHEY and CDR2 as SVGAGI. Trimming stripped 0 bases from V and 4 bases from J, with 15 bases between. CDR3 in DNA: TGTGCCAGCAGTTACTCGATAATAAGGGGTGGCTATGGCTACACCTTC. As protein: CASSYSIIRGGYGYTF.

The V and J genes are TRBV12-5 and TRBJ1-1; D not certain. CDR3 length: 14 residues. Germline lookup yields CDR1 LGHNT and CDR2 FRNRAP. Trimming took off 0 bases at V and 1 base at J, with 6 bases between the two ends. CDR3 loop: CASGLVKKNTEAFF. The DNA for the CDR3 is TGTGCTAGTGGTTTGGTGAAAAAGAACACTGAAGCTTTCTTT.

This chain links TRBV7-9 with TRBJ2-7; D remains unclear. The germline gives CDR1 SEHNR, CDR2 FQNEAQ (reference sequence). The CDR3 length is 12 residues. V was clipped by 3 bases and J by 6 bases, with 9 bases between them. CDR3 coding DNA: TGTGCCAGCAGCTTCACCCTGTTCGAGCAGTACTTC. It translates to CASSFTLFEQYF.

CDR3 loop: CACLPGNLLLTNEKLFF. DNA of the CDR3: TGTGCCTGCCTGCCAGGGAACCTCTTGCTAACTAATGAAAAACTGTTTTTT. V usage is TRBV30 and J usage is TRBJ1-4, with D possibly being TRBD1 (5 bases). With 6 bases removed from V and 1 base from J, the gap between germline ends came to 21 bases. The CDR3 contains 17 residues. Germline V gene sequence: CDR1 GTSNPN, CDR2 SVGIG (reference sequence).

V gene TRBV28 combines with J gene TRBJ1-1; 8 nucleotides align to TRBD1. The germline gives CDR1 MDHEN, CDR2 SYDVKM. This CDR3 contains 16 residues. With V trimmed by 6 bases and J by 1 base, 10 bases remained unmatched. The CDR3 spells CASSRDPGQANTEAFF. CDR3 DNA sequence: TGTGCCAGCAGCCGCGACCCGGGACAGGCGAACACTGAAGCTTTCTTT.

The V call is TRBV30, the J call TRBJ1-5, with D uncertain. Germline CDR1 and CDR2: GTSNPN and SVGIG (reference sequence). The CDR3 runs to 13 residues. Trimming left V 2 bases short and J 7 bases short, with 12 bases between. The CDR3 spells CAWSLREGQPQHF. The CDR3 DNA follows: TGTGCCTGGAGTCTAAGGGAGGGACAGCCCCAGCATTTT.

The gene calls are TRBV7-2 and TRBJ1-2; D call uncertain. Trimming stripped 6 bases from V and 5 bases from J, with 22 bases between. CDR1 is SGHTA, CDR2 FQGNSA, per germline. This CDR3 has 16 residues. CDR3 sequence: CASSPRTEPRFYGYTF. The CDR3 DNA is TGTGCCAGCAGTCCTCGGACCGAGCCCAGATTTTATGGCTACACCTTC.

This chain joins TRBV5-1 and TRBJ1-2; 7 bases map to TRBD1. The germline V gene encodes CDR1 SGHRS and CDR2 YFSETQ. Trimming took 4 bases from V and 4 from J; bases not matched to a gene: 13. The CDR3 sequence is 16 residues long. The CDR3 loop is CASSPHGQGGIYGYTF. CDR3 in DNA: TGCGCCAGCAGCCCTCACGGGCAGGGGGGGATCTATGGCTACACCTTC.

CDR3 sequence reads: CASSDGTAQETQYF. CDR3 coding DNA: TGCGCCAGCAGCGATGGGACAGCTCAAGAGACCCAGTACTTC. V usage is TRBV10-1 and J usage is TRBJ2-5; 7 nucleotides match TRBD1. The V segment lost 6 bases and the J segment 2 bases; nucleotides outside the gene matches: 6. Germline CDR1 reads WNHNN; CDR2 reads SYGVQD (reference sequence). CDR3 size: 14 residues.